The TCR beta chain under discussion was sequenced for a study of T cell changes during pregnancy in multiple sclerosis. Assay used: immunoSEQ multiplex PCR; TCRdb lists only in-frame clones, some missing. The sample lists about 64,000 clones; about nine tenths were seen once. CDR3 size: 14 residues. Germline V gene sequence: CDR1 MNHEY, CDR2 SVGAGI. Germline trimming cut 7 bases from V and 6 bases from J; bases unmatched to any gene: 9. Sequencing was performed on peripheral blood, taken in the third trimester of pregnancy. This clonotype originated in a female donor in good health, enrolled as a control in a pregnancy study. The V and J genes are TRBV6-5 and TRBJ1-5; 7 bases match TRBD1. The CDR3 coding sequence is TGTGCCAGCAACCATGGACAGGAGGCTCAGCCCCAGCATTTT. Translating gives CASNHGQEAQPQHF.